These 27 T cell receptor beta chains were sequenced from one sample in a study of PD-1 blockade in classical Hodgkin lymphoma (dated by TCRdb to the early 2020s). The time point label, read with the paper, signifies: cycle 4 day 1 (C4D1), after five to seven weeks of nivolumab. Every trial patient had relapsed following autologous stem cell transplantation, and prior brentuximab vedotin exposure was what differed among cohorts A, B and C. Receptors were amplified or captured by the immunoSEQ multiplex PCR assay. TCRdb mirrors the immuneACCESS table, restricted to in-frame sequences. Some clones are absent from its copies; in checked studies, under half trace to an unresolved V gene, and the reason for the others is unknown. This sample holds about 64,000 clones; 91% were observed only once. About 9.3% of the sample rests with the top ten. This specimen was peripheral blood mononuclear cells (PBMCs), taken before the fourth cycle of nivolumab. Receptor source: a human donor with classical Hodgkin lymphoma.

This clone was picked up one time. The V and J genes are TRBV30 and TRBJ1-2; TRBD1 is a possible D gene (5 bases). Looked up from germline, CDR1 is GTSNPN and CDR2 is SVGIG (reference sequence). This CDR3 has 13 amino acids. V dropped 5 bases and J dropped 6 bases, with 16 bases sitting between them. The CDR3 sequence: CAWGLEGSHGYTF. In DNA form, the CDR3 reads TGTGCCTGGGGACTGGAGGGGAGTCATGGCTACACCTTC.

The chain uses TRBV18 and TRBJ1-4; 10 bases align to TRBD1. Trimming at V came to 6 bases and at J to 7 bases, leaving 5 bases not matched to a gene. CDR1 and CDR2 (germline): KGHSH, LQKENI. CDR3 length equals 14 residues. CDR3 coding DNA: TGTGCCAGCTCCCCGACAGGGGGCAGTGAAAAACTGTTTTTT. Translating gives CASSPTGGSEKLFF.

This clone was detected a few times. This chain joins TRBV2 and TRBJ1-2; 7 bases align to TRBD1. V shed 6 bases, J shed 10 bases, and the junction held 14 bases outside the gene matches. The CDR3 has 14 residues. The germline gives CDR1 SNHLY, CDR2 FYNNEI. For the CDR3, the DNA is TGTGCCAGCAGCGCCCGGACAGGCATAAACCCCTACACCTTC. Its protein is CASSARTGINPYTF.

The chain couples TRBV9 to TRBJ2-2; D is ambiguous. Trimming removed 0 bases from V and 7 bases from J, with 7 bases in between. CDR3 length: 13 amino acids. CDR1 is SGDLS, CDR2 YYNGEE, per germline. The CDR3 loop is CASSVGGIGELFF. The CDR3 nucleotides read TGTGCCAGCAGCGTAGGGGGTATCGGGGAGCTGTTTTTT.

The chain has TRBV30 and TRBJ2-2; possibly TRBD2 for D (5 bases). Trimming left V 2 bases short and J 8 bases short, with 15 bases between. The germline CDR1 and CDR2 sequences are GTSNPN and SVGIG (reference sequence). The CDR3 sequence is 14 residues long. Here the CDR3 DNA reads TGTGCCTGGAGTTTGTTGGTGGGAGTAGGGGAGCTGTTTTTT. It encodes CAWSLLVGVGELFF.

This chain uses TRBV7-9 with TRBJ1-1; D possibly corresponds to TRBD1 (6 bases). The CDR3 runs to 12 residues. In germline, CDR1 is SEHNR, CDR2 FQNEAQ (reference sequence). V was cut by 7 bases and J by 0 bases, with 6 bases left in between. The CDR3 DNA reads as TGTGCCAGCAACAGGGTGAACACTGAAGCTTTCTTT. It is translated as CASNRVNTEAFF.

CDR3 coding DNA: TGCGCCAGCAGCTTGTTAGAGGGAATTGGCTACACCTTC. Its translation: CASSLLEGIGYTF. The chain employs TRBV5-1 and TRBJ1-2; D is undetermined. Trimming removed 1 base from V and 7 bases from J, with 11 bases in between. CDR1 is SGHRS and CDR2 is YFSETQ in the germline V gene. This CDR3 region has 13 residues. Full variable domain (remainder filled in from reference TRBV5-1 and TRBJ1-2): KAGVTQTPRYLIKTRGQQVTLSCSPISGHRSVSWYQQTPGQGLQFLFEYFSETQRNKGNFPGRFSGRQFSNSRSEMNVSTLELGDSALYLCASSLLEGIGYTFGSGTRLTVV.

J is TRBJ1-1 and V is TRBV7-6; no clear D gene. CDR1 and CDR2 (germline): SGHVS, FNYEAQ. The CDR3 covers 11 residues. V dropped 1 base and J dropped 7 bases, with 4 bases sitting between them. The CDR3 region has the DNA TGTGCCAGCAGCTTAGGGGTTGAAGCTTTCTTT. Residues: CASSLGVEAFF.

The V and J genes are TRBV30 and TRBJ1-1; no firm D call. Germline-derived CDR1 and CDR2 are GTSNPN and SVGIG (reference sequence). Between the trimmed V and J ends, which lost 2 bases and 6 bases, there was a span of 13 bases. The CDR3 totals 13 residues. This CDR3 is CAWSPGVHSEAFF. The CDR3 DNA follows: TGTGCCTGGAGTCCGGGAGTGCACTCTGAAGCTTTCTTT. Full variable domain (outside the CDR3, taken from reference TRBV30 and TRBJ1-1): SQTIHQWPATLVQPVGSPLSLECTVEGTSNPNLYWYRQAAGRGLQLLFYSVGIGQISSEVPQNLSASRPQDRQFILSSKKLLLSDSGFYLCAWSPGVHSEAFFGQGTRLTVV.

The CDR3 region is CASSATSGGAIDEQFF. CDR3 bases: TGTGCCAGCAGTGCAACTAGCGGGGGGGCCATAGATGAGCAGTTCTTC. The gene calls are TRBV2 and TRBJ2-1, with 13 positions matching TRBD2. Per the germline V gene, CDR1 is SNHLY and CDR2 is FYNNEI. V lost 4 bases and J lost 8; bases outside the gene matches: 8. The CDR3 loop spans 16 amino acids. Based on the CDR3 plus reference TRBV2 and TRBJ2-1, the full variable domain is EPEVTQTPSHQVTQMGQEVILRCVPISNHLYFYWYRQILGQKVEFLVSFYNNEISEKSEIFDDQFSVERPDGSNFTLKIRSTKLEDSAMYFCASSATSGGAIDEQFFGPGTRLTVL.

The chain recombines TRBV7-9 with TRBJ1-4, with D hard to call. Trimming shortened V by 3 bases and J by 3 bases, and 11 bases separated the two germline ends. The CDR3 is 15 residues long. CDR1 is SEHNR and CDR2 is FQNEAQ in the germline V gene (reference sequence). CDR3 amino acids: CASSFGVGSNEKLFF. DNA of the CDR3: TGTGCCAGCAGCTTCGGAGTGGGGTCTAATGAAAAACTGTTTTTT.

The table lists this clone with a few counts. V is TRBV19 and J is TRBJ1-6; weak D call: TRBD1 (6 bases). The V end was cut by 7 bases, the J end by 13 bases, with 17 bases between. Germline V gives CDR1 LNHDA, CDR2 SQIVND (reference sequence). This CDR3 spans 13 amino acids. The CDR3 nucleotides are TGTGCCAGTACTCCGGGACAAAAGGGCCCCCTCCACTTT. This translates into CASTPGQKGPLHF.

The V call is TRBV7-3, the J call TRBJ2-2, with TRBD2 matching 13 bases. Trimming took 5 bases from V and 6 from J; bases not matched to a gene: 3. CDR3 length: 15 amino acids. Germline V gives CDR1 SGHTA, CDR2 FQGTGA. DNA of the CDR3: TGTGCCAGCAGCCCGACTAGCGGGGGGTCCGGGGAGCTGTTTTTT. Translating it yields CASSPTSGGSGELFF.

V usage is TRBV7-2 and J usage is TRBJ1-5; D may be TRBD1 (5 bases). CDR1 and CDR2 (germline): SGHTA, FQGNSA. The V gene lost 2 bases and the J gene lost 6 bases, with 20 bases spanning the gap. The CDR3 runs to 17 residues. CDR3 region: CASSLRAGTAIIQPQHF. The DNA for the CDR3 is TGTGCCAGCAGCTTAAGAGCCGGGACCGCTATCATTCAGCCCCAGCATTTT.

This chain links TRBV6-5 with TRBJ2-3; tentatively, D is TRBD1 (5 bases). The CDR3 is 13 residues long. The germline V gene has CDR1 MNHEY and CDR2 SVGAGI. The ends were cut back, 2 bases at V and 2 bases at J, with 5 bases in the middle. In nucleotides, the CDR3 is TGTGCCAGCAGTTACGGGGCCACAGATACGCAGTATTTT. As protein: CASSYGATDTQYF.

The gene calls are TRBV5-1 and TRBJ1-4; TRBD1 matches at 7 bases. The V gene end was trimmed by 2 bases and the J gene end by 3 bases; junction bases not matched to a gene: 4. The germline gives CDR1 SGHRS, CDR2 YFSETQ. The CDR3 contains 15 residues. DNA for the CDR3: TGCGCCAGCAGCTTTCTCACAGGGGCTAATGAAAAACTGTTTTTT. Protein: CASSFLTGANEKLFF.

The CDR3 coding sequence is TGTGCCAGCAGCTTAGGGTCTAGCGGCAATGAGCAGTTCTTC. Translating it yields CASSLGSSGNEQFF. The chain employs TRBV7-8 and TRBJ2-1; 7 positions agree with TRBD2. V was clipped by 1 base and J by 6 bases; unmatched bases: 3. This CDR3 spans 14 amino acids. Germline V gene data show CDR1 as SGHVS and CDR2 as FQNEAQ.

This clone has a single count. The V call is TRBV7-3, the J call TRBJ1-2, with unresolved D. Germline assignment: CDR1 SGHTA and CDR2 FQGTGA. V was pared by 6 bases and J by 2 bases, with 4 bases between. This CDR3 region has 11 residues. CDR3 protein: CASRSNYGYTF. In DNA form, the CDR3 reads TGTGCCAGCAGGTCCAACTATGGCTACACCTTC.

V and J are TRBV4-1 and TRBJ2-1, with 7 bases fitting TRBD1. Unmatched junction bases numbered 15, after V lost 3 bases and J lost 4 bases. This CDR3 spans 18 amino acids. CDR1 and CDR2 (germline): MGHRA, YSYEKL. CDR3 sequence (DNA): TGCGCCAGCAGCCAGACGGGGTTTGGGGACAGAATATACAATGAGCAGTTCTTC. Translation: CASSQTGFGDRIYNEQFF.

The chain uses TRBV14 and TRBJ2-7; D not certain. Germline values: CDR1 SGHDN, CDR2 FVKESK. V lost 4 bases, J lost 3 bases, and 7 bases lay in between. The CDR3 runs 12 residues. CDR3 nucleotide sequence: TGTGCCAGCAGCCGGACGGTCTACGAGCAGTACTTC. Its translation: CASSRTVYEQYF.

The rearrangement uses TRBV7-9 and TRBJ1-1; D is ambiguous. CDR1 is SEHNR, CDR2 FQNEAQ, per germline (reference sequence). The CDR3 totals 16 residues. The V end was cut by 4 bases, the J end by 5 bases, with 20 bases between. The CDR3 reads CASSSWRQSSGTEAFF. CDR3 DNA: TGTGCCAGCAGCTCTTGGAGGCAGTCTAGCGGGACTGAAGCTTTCTTT.

This chain links TRBV6-5 with TRBJ2-1; tentatively, D is TRBD2 (7 bases). The germline V gene encodes CDR1 MNHEY and CDR2 SVGAGI. This CDR3 spans 15 amino acids. V lost 6 bases, J lost 3 bases, and 15 bases lay in between. The CDR3 loop is CASRGGGRNYNEQFF. In DNA form, the CDR3 reads TGTGCCAGCAGGGGAGGGGGACGCAACTACAATGAGCAGTTCTTC.

The rearrangement uses TRBV5-1 and TRBJ2-1, with D possibly matching TRBD2 (5 bases). V shed 0 bases and J shed 7 bases, with 8 bases lying between them. CDR1 SGHRS and CDR2 YFSETQ come from the germline V gene. This CDR3 comprises 13 residues. The CDR3 DNA reads TGCGCCAGCAGCTTGGTACTAGGGAATGAGCAGTTCTTC. It is translated as CASSLVLGNEQFF.

This clone was observed a handful of times. The chain carries TRBV6-5 and TRBJ1-5, with D unresolved. The CDR3 loop spans 13 amino acids. V lost 4 bases, J lost 3 bases, and 7 bases lay in between. From germline, CDR1 is MNHEY and CDR2 SVGAGI. The DNA for the CDR3 is TGTGCCAGCAGTTTGGGTTTCAATCAGCCCCAGCATTTT. Its protein is CASSLGFNQPQHF.

The chain couples TRBV6-1 to TRBJ2-7; D is undetermined. CDR1 is MNHNS and CDR2 is SASEGT in the germline V gene. Between the trimmed V and J ends, which lost 2 bases and 2 bases, there was a span of 1 base. The CDR3 contains 11 residues. In DNA, the CDR3 is TGTGCCAGCAGTGAACCCTACGAGCAGTACTTC. The encoded protein is CASSEPYEQYF.

The chain carries TRBV5-6 and TRBJ1-1, with 9 nucleotides matching TRBD1. Germline V gives CDR1 SGHDT, CDR2 YYEEEE. V gave up 3 bases and J gave up 1 base; unmatched junction bases: 1. The length of the CDR3 is 14 residues. The CDR3 sequence: CASSWGQGNTEAFF. The CDR3 region has the DNA TGTGCCAGCAGCTGGGGACAGGGGAACACTGAAGCTTTCTTT.

V and J are TRBV5-1 and TRBJ2-7; D is uncertain. CDR3 length equals 16 residues. Trimming removed 0 bases at V and 9 bases at J, with 22 bases between. Germline loops: CDR1 SGHRS, CDR2 YFSETQ. Written as DNA, the CDR3 is TGCGCCAGCAGCTTGGAGGAAGGCACCGCCACCCTCGGGCAGTACTTC. Amino acids: CASSLEEGTATLGQYF.